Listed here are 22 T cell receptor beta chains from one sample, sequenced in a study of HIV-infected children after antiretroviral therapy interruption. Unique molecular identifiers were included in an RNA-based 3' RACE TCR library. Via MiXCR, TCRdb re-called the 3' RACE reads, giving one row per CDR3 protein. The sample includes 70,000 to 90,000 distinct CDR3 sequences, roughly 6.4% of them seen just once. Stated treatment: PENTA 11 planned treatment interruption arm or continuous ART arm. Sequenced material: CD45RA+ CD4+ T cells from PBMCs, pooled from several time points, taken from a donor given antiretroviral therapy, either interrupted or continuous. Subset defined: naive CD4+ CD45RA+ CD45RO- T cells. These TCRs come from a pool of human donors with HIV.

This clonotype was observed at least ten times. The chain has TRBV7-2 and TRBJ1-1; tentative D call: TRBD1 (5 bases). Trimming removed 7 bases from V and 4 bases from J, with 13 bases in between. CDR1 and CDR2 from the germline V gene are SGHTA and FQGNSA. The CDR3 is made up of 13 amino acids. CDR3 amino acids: CASTRPGSTEAFF. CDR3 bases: TGTGCCAGCACACGCCCAGGGTCCACTGAAGCTTTCTTT.

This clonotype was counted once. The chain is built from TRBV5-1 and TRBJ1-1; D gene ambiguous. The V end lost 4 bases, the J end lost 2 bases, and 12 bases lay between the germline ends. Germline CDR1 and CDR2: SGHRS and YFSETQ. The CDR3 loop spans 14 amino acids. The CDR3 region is CASSGGPLNTEAFF. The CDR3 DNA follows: TGCGCCAGCAGCGGCGGACCGTTAAACACTGAAGCTTTCTTT.

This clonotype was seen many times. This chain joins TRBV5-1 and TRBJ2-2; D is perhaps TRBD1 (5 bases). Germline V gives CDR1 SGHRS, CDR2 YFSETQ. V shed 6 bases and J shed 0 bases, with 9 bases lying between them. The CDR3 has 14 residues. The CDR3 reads CASIMTANTGELFF. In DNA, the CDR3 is TGCGCCAGCATCATGACAGCGAACACCGGGGAGCTGTTTTTT.

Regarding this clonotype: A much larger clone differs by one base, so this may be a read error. CDR3 in amino acids: CASGAGARRGLVLMSYNEQFF. For the CDR3, the DNA is TGTGCTAGTGGTGCCGGGGCAAGGAGGGGACTAGTGCTGATGTCCTACAATGAGCAGTTCTTC. The V call is TRBV12-5, the J call TRBJ2-1, with TRBD2 identical over 8 bases. CDR1 is LGHNT and CDR2 is FRNRAP in the germline V gene. This CDR3 contains 21 residues. The J segment lost 1 base and the V segment lost 5 bases, leaving 22 bases of the junction unmatched.

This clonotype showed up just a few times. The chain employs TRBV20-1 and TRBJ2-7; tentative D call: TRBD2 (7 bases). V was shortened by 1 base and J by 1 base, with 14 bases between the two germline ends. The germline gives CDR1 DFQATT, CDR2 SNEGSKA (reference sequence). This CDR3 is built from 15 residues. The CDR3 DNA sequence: TGCAGTGCTAGAGGGGAGGGAGGGGGATCCTACGAGCAGTACTTC. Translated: CSARGEGGGSYEQYF.

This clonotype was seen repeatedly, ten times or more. The CDR3 nucleotides are TGTGCCAGCAACCGACAGAATAATTCACCCCTCCACTTT. This codes for CASNRQNNSPLHF. This rearrangement joins TRBV2 to TRBJ1-6; D perhaps matches TRBD1 (5 bases). Trimming removed 7 bases from V and 5 bases from J, with 9 bases in between. This CDR3 is built from 13 residues. The germline gives CDR1 SNHLY, CDR2 FYNNEI.

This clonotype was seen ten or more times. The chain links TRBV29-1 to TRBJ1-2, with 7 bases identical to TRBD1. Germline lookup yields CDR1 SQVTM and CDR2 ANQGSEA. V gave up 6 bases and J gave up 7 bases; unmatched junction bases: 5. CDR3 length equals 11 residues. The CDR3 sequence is CSVQGVGGYTF. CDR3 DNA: TGCAGCGTCCAGGGGGTTGGTGGCTACACCTTC.

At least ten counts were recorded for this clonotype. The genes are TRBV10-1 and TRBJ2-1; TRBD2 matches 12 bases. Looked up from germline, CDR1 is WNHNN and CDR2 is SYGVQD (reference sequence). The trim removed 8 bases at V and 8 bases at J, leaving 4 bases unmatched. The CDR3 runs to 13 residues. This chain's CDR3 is CASSTSGGDEQFF. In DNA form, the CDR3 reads TGCGCCAGCTCGACTAGCGGGGGTGATGAGCAGTTCTTC.

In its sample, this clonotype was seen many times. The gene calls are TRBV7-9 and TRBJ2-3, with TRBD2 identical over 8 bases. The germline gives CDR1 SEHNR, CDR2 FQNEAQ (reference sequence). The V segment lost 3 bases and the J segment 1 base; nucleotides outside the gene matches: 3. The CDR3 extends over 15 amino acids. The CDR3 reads CASSLLRGGTDTQYF. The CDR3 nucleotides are TGTGCCAGCAGCTTGCTGCGGGGGGGCACAGATACGCAGTATTTT.

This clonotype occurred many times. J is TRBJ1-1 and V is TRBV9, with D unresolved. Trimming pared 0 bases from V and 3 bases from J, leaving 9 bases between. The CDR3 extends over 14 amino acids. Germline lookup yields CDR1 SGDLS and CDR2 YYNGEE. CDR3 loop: CASSVATQYTEAFF. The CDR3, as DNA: TGTGCCAGCAGCGTAGCTACACAGTACACTGAAGCTTTCTTT.

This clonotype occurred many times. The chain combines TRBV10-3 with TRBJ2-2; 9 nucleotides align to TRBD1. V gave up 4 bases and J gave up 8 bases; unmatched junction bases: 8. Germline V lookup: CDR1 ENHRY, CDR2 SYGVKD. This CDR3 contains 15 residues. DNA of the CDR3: TGTGCCATCAGTGGAACACAGGGGGCTCAGGGGGAGCTGTTTTTT. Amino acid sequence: CAISGTQGAQGELFF.

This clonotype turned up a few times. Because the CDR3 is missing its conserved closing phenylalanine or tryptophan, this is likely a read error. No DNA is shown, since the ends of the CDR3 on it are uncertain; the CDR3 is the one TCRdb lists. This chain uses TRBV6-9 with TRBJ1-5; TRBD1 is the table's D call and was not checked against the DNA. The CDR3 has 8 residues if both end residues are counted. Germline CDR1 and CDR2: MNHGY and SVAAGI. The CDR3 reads CASSGGVS.

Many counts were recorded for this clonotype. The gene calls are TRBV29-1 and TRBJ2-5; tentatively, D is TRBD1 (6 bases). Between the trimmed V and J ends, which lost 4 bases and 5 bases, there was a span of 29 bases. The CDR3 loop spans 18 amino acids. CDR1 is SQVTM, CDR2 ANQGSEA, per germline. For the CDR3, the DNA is TGCAGCGTTGTGGGGGCAGGGATAAGGTTGAGGGCCTGGGAGACCCAGTACTTC. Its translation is CSVVGAGIRLRAWETQYF.

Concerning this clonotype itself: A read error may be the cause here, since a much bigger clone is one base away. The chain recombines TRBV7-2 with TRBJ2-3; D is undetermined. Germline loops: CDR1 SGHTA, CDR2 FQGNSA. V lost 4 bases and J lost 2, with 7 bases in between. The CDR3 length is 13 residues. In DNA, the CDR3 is TGTACCAGCAGCTCTTCGGACACAGATACGCAGTATTTT. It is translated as CTSSSSDTDTQYF.

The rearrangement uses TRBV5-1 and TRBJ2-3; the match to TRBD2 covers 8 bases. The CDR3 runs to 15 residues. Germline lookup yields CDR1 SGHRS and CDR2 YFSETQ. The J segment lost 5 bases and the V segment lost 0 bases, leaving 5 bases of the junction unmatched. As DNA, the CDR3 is TGCGCCAGCAGCTTGGACCGACTAGCGCAAGATACGCAGTATTTT. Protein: CASSLDRLAQDTQYF.

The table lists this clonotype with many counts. The CDR3 DNA reads as TGTGCCAGCAGTTTCCCTAGCGTAACCCCGTATTTT. It codes for CASSFPSVTPYF. The chain couples TRBV28 to TRBJ2-3, with D maybe TRBD2 (6 bases). There are 12 residues in the CDR3. The V gene's germline CDR1 is MDHEN and CDR2 SYDVKM. V lost 3 bases and J 14 bases, leaving 15 bases between the germline ends.

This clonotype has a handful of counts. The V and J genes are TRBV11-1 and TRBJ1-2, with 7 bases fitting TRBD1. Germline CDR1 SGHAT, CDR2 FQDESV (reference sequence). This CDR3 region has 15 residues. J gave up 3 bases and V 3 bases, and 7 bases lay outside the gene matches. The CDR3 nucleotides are TGTGCCAGCAGCTTCGAGACAGGGAGGGACTATGGCTACACCTTC. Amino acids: CASSFETGRDYGYTF.

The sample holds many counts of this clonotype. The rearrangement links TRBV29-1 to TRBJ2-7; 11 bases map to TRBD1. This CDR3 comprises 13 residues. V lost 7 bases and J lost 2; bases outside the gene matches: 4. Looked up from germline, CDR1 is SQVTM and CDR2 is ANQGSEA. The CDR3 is CSARTGGPYEQYF. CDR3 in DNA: TGCAGCGCCCGGACAGGGGGCCCCTACGAGCAGTACTTC.

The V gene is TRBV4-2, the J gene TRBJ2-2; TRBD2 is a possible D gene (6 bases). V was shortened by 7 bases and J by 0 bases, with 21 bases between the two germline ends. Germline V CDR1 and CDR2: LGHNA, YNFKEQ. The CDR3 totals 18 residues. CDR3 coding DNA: TGTGCCAGCACCCGCTCGTCCCGGGGGTCCGCGAACACCGGGGAGCTGTTTTTT. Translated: CASTRSSRGSANTGELFF.

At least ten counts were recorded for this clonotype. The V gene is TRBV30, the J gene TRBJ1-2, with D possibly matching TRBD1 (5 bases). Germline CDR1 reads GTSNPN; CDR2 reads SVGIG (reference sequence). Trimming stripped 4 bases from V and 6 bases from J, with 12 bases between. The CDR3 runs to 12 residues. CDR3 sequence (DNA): TGTGCCTGGAAAGGGGCCGATCATGGCTACACCTTC. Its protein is CAWKGADHGYTF.

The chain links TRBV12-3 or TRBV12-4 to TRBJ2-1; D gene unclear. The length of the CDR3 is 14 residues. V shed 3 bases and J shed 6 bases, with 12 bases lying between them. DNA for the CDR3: TGTGCCAGCAGTTTCGTGAAACAGCTCAATGAGCAGTTCTTC. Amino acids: CASSFVKQLNEQFF.

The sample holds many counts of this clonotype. CDR3 residues: CASSHADRDREENQPQHF. The CDR3 region has the DNA TGCGCCAGCAGCCACGCTGACCGGGACAGGGAAGAAAATCAGCCCCAGCATTTT. The chain is built from TRBV4-1 and TRBJ1-5, with 9 bases lining up with TRBD1. This CDR3 spans 18 amino acids. The junction had 13 bases not matched to a gene; V was cut back by 3 bases and J by 4 bases. Germline V gene sequence: CDR1 MGHRA, CDR2 YSYEKL.